Below, 32 T cell receptor beta chains from the same sample are listed, as sequenced in a study of PD-1 blockade in classical Hodgkin lymphoma. Only in-frame clones appear in the TCRdb table, and some are missing; sequencing was by immunoSEQ multiplex PCR. The data show roughly 90,000 clones, about 83% seen once. Time point specified: cycle 4 day 1 (C4D1), after five to seven weeks of nivolumab. With no exception, relapse followed autologous stem cell transplantation in all patients, and brentuximab vedotin exposure varied. Sequenced material: peripheral blood mononuclear cells (PBMCs), taken before the fourth cycle of nivolumab. The receptor set was obtained from a human donor with classical Hodgkin lymphoma.

This chain links TRBV9 with TRBJ2-1, with TRBD1 matching 9 bases. V was clipped by 4 bases and J by 7 bases; unmatched bases: 6. Germline V gives CDR1 SGDLS, CDR2 YYNGEE. The CDR3 covers 14 residues. Written as DNA, the CDR3 is TGTGCCAGCAGCCCCGGGACAGGGAAGAATGAGCAGTTCTTC. It translates to CASSPGTGKNEQFF.

The V and J genes are TRBV15 and TRBJ1-2; tentative D call: TRBD1 (5 bases). Trimming took 1 base from V and 8 from J, leaving 17 bases between them. Germline CDR1 and CDR2: LNHNV and YYDKDF (reference sequence). This CDR3 region has 15 residues. CDR3 sequence: CATSRAAAGNRGYTF. The CDR3 DNA reads as TGTGCCACCAGCAGAGCGGCGGCAGGGAACCGCGGCTACACCTTC. Together with reference TRBV15 and TRBJ1-2, the CDR3 gives the full variable domain: DAMVIQNPRYQVTQFGKPVTLSCSQTLNHNVMYWYQQKSSQAPKLLFHYYDKDFNNEADTPDNFQSRRPNTSFCFLDIRSPGLGDTAMYLCATSRAAAGNRGYTFGSGTRLTVV.

The chain combines TRBV5-1 with TRBJ1-2; 9 bases fit TRBD1. V trimming: 4 bases; J trimming: 4 bases; junction bases outside the gene matches: 5. CDR1 and CDR2 (germline): SGHRS, YFSETQ. The CDR3 totals 14 residues. CDR3 in amino acids: CASSTGQGAYGYTF. DNA of the CDR3: TGCGCCAGCAGCACGGGACAGGGTGCCTATGGCTACACCTTC.

This clone was recorded a few times. V usage is TRBV30 and J usage is TRBJ2-7; tentative D call: TRBD2 (5 bases). Germline V gene sequence: CDR1 GTSNPN, CDR2 SVGIG (reference sequence). V was clipped by 1 base and J by 7 bases, with 11 bases between them. This CDR3 is 12 amino acids long. The CDR3 nucleotides read TGTGCCTGGAGTGGGGCGGGTCCAGAGCAGTACTTC. Translated, it gives CAWSGAGPEQYF.

The J gene is TRBJ2-1, the V gene TRBV27; D may be TRBD2 (6 bases). The CDR3 extends over 19 amino acids. The germline gives CDR1 MNHEY, CDR2 SMNVEV (reference sequence). V lost 3 bases, J lost 0 bases, and 21 bases lay in between. The chain's CDR3 is CASSFRKMGSGTSYNEQFF. DNA for the CDR3: TGTGCCAGCAGTTTTCGGAAAATGGGTAGCGGAACCTCCTACAATGAGCAGTTCTTC.

This clone was observed a handful of times. This chain joins TRBV28 and TRBJ2-7; weak D call: TRBD1 (7 bases). The CDR3 is 14 residues long. Germline V gene data show CDR1 as MDHEN and CDR2 as SYDVKM. V lost 7 bases, J lost 4 bases, and 17 bases lay in between. DNA of the CDR3: TGTGCCAGCATAAAAGGAGGGGGCGAGTACGAGCAGTACTTC. This codes for CASIKGGGEYEQYF.

CDR3 sequence (DNA): TGTGCCAGCAGCCCCCGGGGGGACCACTATGGCTACACCTTC. The encoded protein is CASSPRGDHYGYTF. V gene TRBV5-6 combines with J gene TRBJ1-2; weak D call: TRBD1 (5 bases). The V end was cut by 4 bases, the J end by 3 bases, with 13 bases between. Per germline, CDR1 SGHDT and CDR2 YYEEEE. CDR3 length: 14 residues.

The rearrangement links TRBV7-2 to TRBJ2-1; the match to TRBD1 covers 8 bases. The CDR3 is 13 amino acids. Looked up from germline, CDR1 is SGHTA and CDR2 is FQGNSA. Germline trimming cut 3 bases from V and 9 bases from J; bases unmatched to any gene: 4. The CDR3 region is CASSFGQGGEQFF. The CDR3 DNA is TGTGCCAGCAGCTTCGGACAGGGCGGTGAGCAGTTCTTC.

This chain connects TRBV15 to TRBJ2-5; weak D call: TRBD1 (6 bases). Germline V gene lookup returns CDR1 LNHNV and CDR2 YYDKDF (reference sequence). The length of the CDR3 is 15 residues. V gave up 0 bases and J gave up 5 bases, with 13 bases separating them. CDR3 loop: CATSRDQGGAETQYF. The CDR3 DNA reads TGTGCCACCAGCAGAGATCAAGGGGGAGCTGAGACCCAGTACTTC.

This clone was seen a single time. V is TRBV10-3 and J is TRBJ2-1; D gene uncertain. This CDR3 is 16 amino acids long. CDR1 and CDR2 from the germline V gene are ENHRY and SYGVKD. V lost 1 base and J 8 bases, leaving 18 bases between the germline ends. CDR3 nucleotide sequence: TGTGCCATCAGTGAGTTCGGTTCCACCACTTGGGATGAGCAGTTCTTC. This codes for CAISEFGSTTWDEQFF.

This clone appeared once. The CDR3 region is CASRPLTGRNTEAFF. As DNA, the CDR3 is TGTGCCAGCAGACCCCTGACAGGGCGGAACACTGAAGCTTTCTTT. The chain links TRBV28 to TRBJ1-1; 7 bases align to TRBD1. V lost 6 bases, J lost 1 base, and 8 bases stayed unmatched. The length of the CDR3 is 15 residues. CDR1 and CDR2 (germline): MDHEN, SYDVKM.

The V and J genes are TRBV5-1 and TRBJ2-1; no clear D. The germline gives CDR1 SGHRS, CDR2 YFSETQ. The CDR3 sequence is 16 residues long. V was trimmed by 3 bases and J by 2 bases, leaving 15 bases between them. Here the CDR3 DNA reads TGCGCCAGCAGCTCCCGGATGGCCCCCACCTACAATGAGCAGTTCTTC. This encodes CASSSRMAPTYNEQFF.

The chain carries TRBV7-9 and TRBJ2-7; tentative D call: TRBD1 (5 bases). The CDR3 extends over 14 amino acids. Germline V gives CDR1 SEHNR, CDR2 FQNEAQ (reference sequence). Trimming cost V 5 bases and J 0 bases, with 11 bases left between them. This chain's CDR3 is CASSPWGSSYEQYF. Written as DNA, the CDR3 is TGTGCCAGCAGCCCCTGGGGCAGCTCCTACGAGCAGTACTTC.

This rearrangement joins TRBV29-1 to TRBJ2-5, with D perhaps matching TRBD1 (6 bases). V was shortened by 8 bases and J by 0 bases, with 13 bases between the two germline ends. Germline CDR1 reads SQVTM; CDR2 reads ANQGSEA. The CDR3 has 13 amino acids. In DNA form, the CDR3 reads TGCAGCTTCCGCGACAGGAACCAAGAGACCCAGTACTTC. Encoded protein: CSFRDRNQETQYF.

The rearrangement links TRBV7-7 to TRBJ2-5; 8 nucleotides line up with TRBD1. The germline V gene has CDR1 SSHAT and CDR2 FNYEAQ (reference sequence). This CDR3 comprises 15 residues. The J segment lost 1 base and the V segment lost 5 bases, leaving 6 bases of the junction unmatched. The CDR3 here is CASSTGQGSQETQYF. CDR3 sequence (DNA): TGTGCCAGCAGCACCGGACAGGGTAGCCAAGAGACCCAGTACTTC.

The rearrangement links TRBV6-1 to TRBJ1-1, with D unclear. Trimming shortened V by 6 bases and J by 10 bases, and 15 bases separated the two germline ends. The germline CDR1 and CDR2 sequences are MNHNS and SASEGT. This CDR3 is 12 amino acids long. The CDR3 loop reads CASRGSSPRAFF. The DNA of the CDR3 is TGTGCCAGCAGGGGATCCTCGCCACGAGCTTTCTTT.

This rearrangement joins TRBV5-1 to TRBJ1-4, with a weak D call TRBD1 (6 bases). Germline CDR1 and CDR2: SGHRS and YFSETQ. Deletions cut 7 bases from V and 4 bases from J, with 14 bases between. This CDR3 is 14 amino acids long. The CDR3: CASFLDSDNEKLFF. DNA for the CDR3: TGCGCCAGCTTCCTGGACAGCGATAATGAAAAACTGTTTTTT.

The CDR3 loop is CASSPRDREFDEQYF. The CDR3 DNA reads TGTGCCAGCTCACCAAGGGACAGGGAGTTTGACGAGCAGTACTTC. The chain recombines TRBV18 with TRBJ2-7; 9 bases match TRBD1. Germline CDR1 KGHSH, CDR2 LQKENI. The CDR3 is 15 residues long. Trimming cost V 2 bases and J 5 bases; bases outside gene matches: 7.

CDR3 in amino acids: CASSEGAAYEQYF. CDR3 DNA sequence: TGTGCCAGCAGTGAAGGGGCAGCCTACGAGCAGTACTTC. V is TRBV25-1 and J is TRBJ2-5, with D perhaps matching TRBD1 (5 bases). The end of the DNA is better explained by TRBJ2-7, so the J call may be wrong. Germline assignment: CDR1 MGHDK and CDR2 SYGVNS. The CDR3 is 13 amino acids.

The V call is TRBV11-2, the J call TRBJ2-3, with 7 bases lining up with TRBD2. The CDR3 loop spans 15 amino acids. Germline CDR1 is SGHAT and CDR2 is FQNNGV. Losses at the gene ends were 4 bases for V and 1 base for J; bases not matched to a gene: 5. The CDR3 is CASSWGGVGTDTQYF. The CDR3, as DNA: TGTGCCAGCAGCTGGGGGGGAGTGGGCACAGATACGCAGTATTTT.

V and J are TRBV9 and TRBJ2-3, with 13 nucleotides matching TRBD2. CDR1 is SGDLS, CDR2 YYNGEE, per germline. The length of the CDR3 is 17 residues. Unmatched junction bases numbered 8, after V lost 4 bases and J lost 3 bases. As DNA, the CDR3 is TGTGCCAGCAGCCCAGGACTAGCGGGAGTTATAACAGATACGCAGTATTTT. This encodes CASSPGLAGVITDTQYF.

This clone was recorded once. The J gene is TRBJ2-3, the V gene TRBV27; TRBD1 might be the D (6 bases). Germline assignment: CDR1 MNHEY and CDR2 SMNVEV (reference sequence). V was cut by 5 bases and J by 0 bases, with 15 bases left in between. The CDR3 is made up of 16 amino acids. The CDR3 region is CASSKSQRGSTDTQYF. The CDR3, as DNA: TGTGCCAGCAGTAAATCCCAGAGGGGGAGCACAGATACGCAGTATTTT.

CDR3 DNA: TGTGCCAGCAGCCTGGAGGAGGGGGCTACGCAGTATTTT. This sequence encodes CASSLEEGATQYF. This rearrangement joins TRBV11-3 to TRBJ2-3; D is possibly TRBD1 (7 bases). In germline, CDR1 is SGHNT, CDR2 YENEEA. V dropped 5 bases and J dropped 8 bases, with 14 bases sitting between them. CDR3 length equals 13 residues.

The chain carries TRBV7-2 and TRBJ2-2, with 10 bases fitting TRBD1. This CDR3 region has 16 residues. The ends lost 4 bases at V and 6 bases at J; junction bases unmatched: 8. Germline CDR1 is SGHTA and CDR2 is FQGNSA. CDR3 sequence (DNA): TGTGCCAGCAGCTGGTCCGGGACAGGGGTCCCCGGGGAGCTGTTTTTT. Translation: CASSWSGTGVPGELFF.

The chain is built from TRBV6-5 and TRBJ1-2, with D perhaps matching TRBD1 (5 bases). Trimming pared 6 bases from V and 5 bases from J, leaving 13 bases between. The CDR3 consists of 13 residues. CDR1 is MNHEY and CDR2 is SVGAGI in the germline V gene. CDR3 sequence: CASSPSGGYGYTF. The CDR3 DNA sequence: TGTGCCAGCAGCCCCTCTGGGGGATATGGCTACACCTTC.

V usage is TRBV28 and J usage is TRBJ1-2; 9 bases line up with TRBD1. CDR3 length: 14 residues. J was trimmed by 3 bases and V by 8 bases; bases with no gene match: 7. Germline V gives CDR1 MDHEN, CDR2 SYDVKM. The CDR3, as DNA: TGTGCCAGCGTAACAGGGGGCGAGGACTATGGCTACACCTTC. Translation gives CASVTGGEDYGYTF.

The chain links TRBV9 to TRBJ2-6; 7 bases fit TRBD2. V lost 0 bases and J lost 2; bases outside the gene matches: 5. The CDR3 has 17 residues. CDR1 and CDR2 from the germline V gene are SGDLS and YYNGEE. The CDR3 sequence: CASSVVLAGAGANVLTF. As DNA, the CDR3 is TGTGCCAGCAGCGTAGTACTTGCGGGGGCTGGGGCCAACGTCCTGACTTTC.

The chain is built from TRBV4-2 and TRBJ1-1, with 9 positions matching TRBD1. Germline values: CDR1 LGHNA, CDR2 YNFKEQ. V lost 5 bases to trimming and J lost 1 base; unmatched junction nucleotides: 5. The CDR3 sequence is 15 residues long. The CDR3 sequence: CASSYEQGANTEAFF. The CDR3 DNA reads as TGTGCCAGCAGCTATGAACAGGGGGCGAACACTGAAGCTTTCTTT.

This clone was seen only once. The chain employs TRBV7-2 and TRBJ2-2; D is unclear. This CDR3 contains 14 residues. Germline V CDR1 and CDR2: SGHTA, FQGNSA. V was trimmed by 4 bases and J by 0 bases, leaving 6 bases between them. This CDR3 is CASSSAANTGELFF. The DNA for the CDR3 is TGTGCCAGCAGCTCCGCAGCGAACACCGGGGAGCTGTTTTTT.

The chain combines TRBV12-5 with TRBJ2-5, with D unclear. The CDR3 is 17 amino acids. The ends were cut back, 6 bases at V and 6 bases at J, with 26 bases in the middle. Germline CDR1 is LGHNT and CDR2 is FRNRAP. Here the CDR3 reads CASGNPQAEPGLQTQYF. The CDR3 DNA sequence: TGTGCTAGTGGCAACCCCCAGGCGGAGCCGGGCCTTCAGACCCAGTACTTC.

The rearrangement links TRBV19 to TRBJ1-5; possible D gene TRBD1, 5 bases. V was trimmed by 10 bases and J by 1 base, leaving 14 bases between them. Germline V gene data show CDR1 as LNHDA and CDR2 as SQIVND (reference sequence). This CDR3 has 14 amino acids. The DNA of the CDR3 is TGTGCCACTAAGGGACTGGAAAGCAATCAGCCCCAGCATTTT. Translation gives CATKGLESNQPQHF.

This clone was recorded only once. The chain uses TRBV28 and TRBJ1-1, with D possibly being TRBD1 (5 bases). CDR3 length equals 15 residues. Germline V gives CDR1 MDHEN, CDR2 SYDVKM. Trimming took off 2 bases at V and 1 base at J, with 11 bases between the two ends. The CDR3 protein is CASSLLSGGNTEAFF. Written as DNA, the CDR3 is TGTGCCAGCAGTTTACTTTCGGGGGGGAACACTGAAGCTTTCTTT.